A single TCR beta chain is shown here with its context. This entry is derived from a study of blood T cell repertoires in COVID-19. The overall study: Acute and convalescent COVID-19 specimens originated in the United States, Italy and Spain. The analysed material was cDNA or gDNA that came from T cells, B-cell-depleted T cells, or PBMCs.

In the study's own analysis: From reference gene primer amplification, estimates of nucleated cell counts were derived. TCRdb keeps only in-frame clones here, not all; method: immunoSEQ multiplex PCR. V and J calls and clone size are those listed in that table; D and trimming were worked out from the DNA. The table shows more than 150,000 clones, with approximately 90% occurring only once. The receptor was derived from a man aged 18 to 29 with acute or convalescent COVID-19. Sequencing was performed on peripheral blood.

Here the CDR3 reads CAWTYGGNYGYTF. As DNA, the CDR3 is TGTGCCTGGACCTACGGGGGAAACTATGGCTACACCTTC. V and J are TRBV30 and TRBJ1-2; tentatively, D is TRBD1 (5 bases). V was clipped by 4 bases and J by 2 bases, with 11 bases between them. This CDR3 has 13 amino acids. Germline V lookup: CDR1 GTSNPN, CDR2 SVGIG (reference sequence).